The clone carrying this TCR beta chain was recorded at least ten times. The sample originates from a study of molecular identifiers for immune sequencing clone quantification. TCR libraries were built in bulk with a published protocol and specific TCR primers. TCRdb reprocessed the PCR reads via MiXCR and lists one record per CDR3 protein. The sample has about 500,000 distinct CDR3 sequences; approximately 25% are singletons. The ends were cut back, 3 bases at V and 2 bases at J, with 8 bases in the middle. The CDR3 runs to 12 residues. Germline lookup yields CDR1 SQVTM and CDR2 ANQGSEA. The V gene is TRBV29-1, the J gene TRBJ2-7; D possibly corresponds to TRBD2 (6 bases). Sequencing input: naive CD8+ T cells from blood, with Jurkat cell RNA spiked in. Subset here: FACS-sorted CD8+CD4-CCR7+CD45RA+ naive T cells. The TCR was taken from a human donor in good health. Some libraries in this study had Jurkat cell RNA spiked in. CDR3 in amino acids: CSVERGPYEQYF. The CDR3 bases are TGCAGCGTTGAGCGGGGCCCCTACGAGCAGTACTTC.